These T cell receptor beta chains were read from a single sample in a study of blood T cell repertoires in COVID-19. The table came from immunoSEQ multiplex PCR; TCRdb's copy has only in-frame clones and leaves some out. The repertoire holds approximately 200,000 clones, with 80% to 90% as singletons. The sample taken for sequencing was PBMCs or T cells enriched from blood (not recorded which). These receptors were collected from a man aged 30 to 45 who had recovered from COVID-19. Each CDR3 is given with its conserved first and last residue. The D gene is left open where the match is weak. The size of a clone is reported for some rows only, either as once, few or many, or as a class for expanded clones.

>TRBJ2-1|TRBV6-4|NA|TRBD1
CASSRRTGLYNEQFF
TGTGCCAGCAGTCGCCGGACAGGGCTGTACAATGAGCAGTTCTTC
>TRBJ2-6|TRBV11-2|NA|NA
CASSLGVGSYSGANVLTF
TGTGCCAGCAGCTTAGGAGTGGGCAGTTACTCTGGGGCCAACGTCCTGACTTTC
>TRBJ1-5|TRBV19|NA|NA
CASSPGNSNQPQHF
TGTGCCAGTAGTCCCGGGAATAGCAATCAGCCCCAGCATTTT
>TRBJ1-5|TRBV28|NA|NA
CASGQVSNQPQHF
TGTGCCAGCGGACAAGTTAGCAATCAGCCCCAGCATTTT
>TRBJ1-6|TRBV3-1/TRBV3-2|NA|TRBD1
CASSPQGASPLHF
TGTGCCAGCAGCCCGCAGGGGGCTTCACCCCTCCACTTT
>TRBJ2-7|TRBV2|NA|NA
CASSERVANYEQYF
TGTGCCAGCAGTGAGAGGGTGGCAAACTACGAGCAGTACTTC
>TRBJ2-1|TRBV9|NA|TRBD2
CASSPQWRGGLYNEQFF
TGTGCCAGCAGCCCCCAGTGGCGGGGGGGCCTTTACAATGAGCAGTTCTTC
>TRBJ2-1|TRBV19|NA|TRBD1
CASSLGRGTGGSEQFF
TGTGCCAGTAGTCTCGGTAGGGGGACAGGGGGGAGTGAGCAGTTCTTC
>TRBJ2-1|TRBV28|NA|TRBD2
CASTGTRSYNEQFF
TGTGCCAGTACGGGGACTAGGTCCTACAATGAGCAGTTCTTC
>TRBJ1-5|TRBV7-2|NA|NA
CASSLVRGISNQPQHF
TGTGCCAGCAGCTTAGTCAGGGGCATCAGCAATCAGCCCCAGCATTTT
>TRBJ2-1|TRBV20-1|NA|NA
CSARAVEQFF
TGCAGTGCTAGAGCTGTTGAGCAGTTCTTC
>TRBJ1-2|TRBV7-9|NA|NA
CASSSPRGYGYTF
TGTGCCAGCAGCTCCCCCAGGGGCTATGGCTACACCTTC
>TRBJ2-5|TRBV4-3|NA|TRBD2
CASSQAGGETQYF
TGCGCCAGCAGCCAAGCCGGGGGGGAGACCCAGTACTTC
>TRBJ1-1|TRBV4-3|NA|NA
CASSQESTGTFF
TGCGCCAGCAGCCAAGAAAGTACAGGAACTTTCTTT
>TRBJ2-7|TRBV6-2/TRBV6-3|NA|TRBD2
CASSYGTSGSYEQYF
TGTGCCAGCAGTTACGGGACTAGCGGCTCCTACGAGCAGTACTTC
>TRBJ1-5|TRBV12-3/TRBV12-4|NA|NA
CASSLWQGQPQHF
TGTGCCAGCAGTTTGTGGCAGGGTCAGCCCCAGCATTTT
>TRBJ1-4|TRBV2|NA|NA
CASSGSAGANEKLFF
TGTGCCAGCTCAGGATCCGCAGGGGCTAATGAAAAACTGTTTTTT
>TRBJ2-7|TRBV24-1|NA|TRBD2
CATSLAGPSYEQYF
TGTGCCACCAGTCTAGCGGGGCCGTCCTACGAGCAGTACTTC
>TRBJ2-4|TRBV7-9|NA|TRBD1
CASSLTGQKNIQYF
TGTGCCAGCAGCTTAACGGGACAGAAAAACATTCAGTACTTC
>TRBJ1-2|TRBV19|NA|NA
CASSINLKGQGSGYTF
TGTGCCAGTAGTATCAATTTAAAAGGGCAGGGGAGCGGCTACACCTTC
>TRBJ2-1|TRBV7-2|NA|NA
CASSLAPTRNDEQFF
TGTGCCAGCAGCTTAGCCCCCACTAGAAATGATGAGCAGTTCTTC
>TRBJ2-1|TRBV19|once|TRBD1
CASSNRDRGSFDEQFF
TGTGCCAGTAGTAACCGGGACAGGGGGAGCTTCGATGAGCAGTTCTTC
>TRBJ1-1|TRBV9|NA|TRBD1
CASSVEGANTEAFF
TGTGCCAGCAGCGTAGAGGGGGCGAACACTGAAGCTTTCTTT
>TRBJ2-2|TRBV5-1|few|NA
CASSEDRRGTGELFF
TGCGCCAGCAGCGAGGACAGGAGGGGCACCGGGGAGCTGTTTTTT
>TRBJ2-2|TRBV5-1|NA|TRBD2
CASSFTAGGTNTGELFF
TGCGCCAGCAGCTTCACAGCGGGGGGCACGAACACCGGGGAGCTGTTTTTT
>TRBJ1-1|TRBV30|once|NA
CAWSVQQNTEAFF
TGTGCCTGGAGTGTACAGCAGAACACTGAAGCTTTCTTT
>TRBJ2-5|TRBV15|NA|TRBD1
CATSRGDRGQETQYF
TGTGCCACCAGCAGAGGGGACAGGGGCCAAGAGACCCAGTACTTC
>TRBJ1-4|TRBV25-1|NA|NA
CASSEWGGADEKLFF
TGTGCCAGCAGTGAATGGGGGGGGGCGGATGAAAAACTGTTTTTT
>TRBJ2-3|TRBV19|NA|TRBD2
CASRTSGSGTDTQYF
TGTGCCAGTAGAACCAGCGGGAGCGGGACAGATACGCAGTATTTT